The 6 T cell receptor beta chains listed next were all sequenced from one sample in a study of cytotoxic CD8 clonotypes in ibrutinib-treated CLL. Data came from immunoSEQ multiplex PCR; TCRdb stores just in-frame clones and leaves some out. The sample gives around 160,000 clones, about 88% of which show up once; about 2.9% is in the top ten. Sequences were derived from PBMCs, sampled at disease progression, from a patient treated with ibrutinib. These TCRs come from a human donor with chronic lymphocytic leukemia.

This chain uses TRBV4-2 with TRBJ2-3; possible D gene TRBD2, 7 bases. V lost 5 bases and J lost 6, with 18 bases in between. The germline gives CDR1 LGHNA, CDR2 YNFKEQ. CDR3 length equals 15 residues. CDR3 in amino acids: CASSVSSGGADTQYF. The CDR3 DNA reads as TGTGCCAGCAGCGTCTCTAGTGGGGGGGCGGATACGCAGTATTTT.

The gene calls are TRBV7-8 and TRBJ2-5, with a weak D call TRBD2 (5 bases). The germline V gene has CDR1 SGHVS and CDR2 FQNEAQ. The V end lost 1 base, the J end lost 2 bases, and 17 bases lay between the germline ends. The length of the CDR3 is 17 residues. CDR3 region: CASSLGQRTERQETQYF. The CDR3 bases are TGTGCCAGCAGCTTAGGCCAGCGGACCGAAAGACAAGAGACCCAGTACTTC.

V usage is TRBV28 and J usage is TRBJ2-7; TRBD1 matches at 11 bases. The CDR3 extends over 19 amino acids. Trimming removed 3 bases from V and 3 bases from J; junction bases left unmatched: 16. The germline gives CDR1 MDHEN, CDR2 SYDVKM. Here the CDR3 DNA reads TGTGCCAGCAGTTTTCTGGGACAGGGGGTTCCTGGGTTTATCTACGAGCAGTACTTC. Its translation is CASSFLGQGVPGFIYEQYF.

V and J are TRBV27 and TRBJ2-3; D remains ambiguous. V was trimmed by 5 bases and J by 0 bases, leaving 15 bases between them. CDR1 is MNHEY and CDR2 is SMNVEV in the germline V gene (reference sequence). This CDR3 region has 16 residues. Here the CDR3 reads CASSPVPLVSTDTQYF. CDR3 DNA: TGTGCCAGCAGTCCCGTCCCCCTTGTGAGCACAGATACGCAGTATTTT.

This clone was seen a few times. This sequence joins TRBV28 and TRBJ1-2; D is undetermined. This CDR3 region has 11 residues. V was shortened by 3 bases and J by 3 bases, with 2 bases between the two germline ends. Per the germline V gene, CDR1 is MDHEN and CDR2 is SYDVKM. The CDR3 DNA sequence: TGTGCCAGCAGTTTCTACTATGGCTACACCTTC. This encodes CASSFYYGYTF.

The chain has TRBV5-4 and TRBJ1-2, with D uncertain. V lost 1 base and J 0 bases, leaving 10 bases between the germline ends. Germline V gene lookup returns CDR1 SGHNT and CDR2 YYREEE (reference sequence). The CDR3 consists of 15 residues. CDR3 sequence reads: CASSLFNRPNYGYTF. CDR3 bases: TGTGCCAGCAGCTTGTTTAACAGACCTAACTATGGCTACACCTTC.